Shown below are 8 T cell receptor beta chains from a single sample sequenced in a study of shared clonotypes between healthy human individuals. Only in-frame clones appear in the TCRdb table, and some are missing; sequencing was by immunoSEQ multiplex PCR. The repertoire holds hundreds of thousands of clones, approximately 96% seen once, with 0.11% in the top ten. Naive CD8 populations comprised CD45RO-negative cells positively selected for CCR7, excluding terminally differentiated effector memory CD45RA+ cells. The sequenced sample was naive CD8+ T cells sorted from blood. The receptors derive from a woman aged 25 to 39 in good health.

The V gene is TRBV11-2, the J gene TRBJ2-1; TRBD2 matches at 7 bases. This CDR3 region has 17 residues. The ends lost 1 base at V and 3 bases at J; junction bases unmatched: 9. In germline, CDR1 is SGHAT, CDR2 FQNNGV. This CDR3 reads CASSLGIRPSGYNEQFF. CDR3 nucleotide sequence: TGTGCCAGCAGCTTAGGTATTCGGCCTAGCGGCTACAATGAGCAGTTCTTC.

The V and J genes are TRBV9 and TRBJ1-3; the match to TRBD1 covers 7 bases. Trimming at V came to 0 bases and at J to 3 bases, leaving 9 bases not matched to a gene. The CDR3 is 17 residues long. Germline V CDR1 and CDR2: SGDLS, YYNGEE. The CDR3 coding sequence is TGTGCCAGCAGCGTAGATCGGAAGGGGGCGGGTGGAAACACCATATATTTT. It encodes CASSVDRKGAGGNTIYF.

This chain connects TRBV28 to TRBJ2-7, with D perhaps matching TRBD1 (5 bases). Per germline, CDR1 MDHEN and CDR2 SYDVKM. The CDR3 is 13 amino acids. V was trimmed by 7 bases and J by 6 bases, leaving 16 bases between them. The CDR3 region is CASTSGSQGEQYF. As DNA, the CDR3 is TGTGCCAGCACCTCGGGCAGTCAGGGCGAGCAGTACTTC.

A single count supports this clone. This sample also contains other DNA sequences that code for the same CDR3. The CDR3 sequence: CASSVGVGTEAFF. The DNA for the CDR3 is TGTGCCAGCAGCGTCGGGGTGGGGACTGAAGCTTTCTTT. The chain joins TRBV9 to TRBJ1-1; D is ambiguous. The CDR3 spans 13 residues. Per the germline V gene, CDR1 is SGDLS and CDR2 is YYNGEE. The V gene lost 2 bases and the J gene lost 5 bases, with 10 bases spanning the gap.

This rearrangement joins TRBV4-1 to TRBJ2-7; possible D gene TRBD1, 5 bases. This CDR3 has 15 amino acids. The V and J ends lost 1 base and 0 bases respectively, with 10 bases between them. Germline V gives CDR1 MGHRA, CDR2 YSYEKL. In nucleotides, the CDR3 is TGCGCCAGCAGCCAAGCCGGTAGGGGCTCCTACGAGCAGTACTTC. Its translation: CASSQAGRGSYEQYF.

V usage is TRBV5-6 and J usage is TRBJ1-5; D gene uncertain. CDR1 and CDR2 from the germline V gene are SGHDT and YYEEEE. V lost 2 bases and J 4 bases, leaving 7 bases between the germline ends. There are 13 residues in the CDR3. The CDR3 loop reads CASSLSVNQPQHF. The CDR3 coding sequence is TGTGCCAGCAGCTTATCTGTAAATCAGCCCCAGCATTTT.

V gene TRBV7-2 combines with J gene TRBJ2-3; D possibly matches TRBD1 or TRBD2 (5 bases each). The ends were cut back, 5 bases at V and 2 bases at J, with 17 bases in the middle. This CDR3 comprises 16 residues. Germline CDR1 SGHTA, CDR2 FQGNSA. CDR3 DNA sequence: TGTGCCAGCAGCGAGGGGACGGGAACGCACACAGATACGCAGTATTTT. It specifies CASSEGTGTHTDTQYF.

CDR3 residues: CASSFTGTPYEQYF. The CDR3 coding sequence is TGTGCCAGCAGCTTTACCGGGACCCCCTACGAGCAGTACTTC. The chain joins TRBV5-8 to TRBJ2-7; D is possibly TRBD1 or TRBD2 (5 bases each). This CDR3 is built from 14 residues. Germline V gene data show CDR1 as SGHTS and CDR2 as YDEGEE. V lost 2 bases and J 2 bases, leaving 11 bases between the germline ends.